This T cell receptor beta chain was retrieved from a study of blood T cell repertoires in COVID-19 (dated by TCRdb to 2020 to 2022). Concerning the study at large: Samples from collaborators originated in the United States, Italy and Spain and spanned both the acute and convalescent phases of COVID-19. The prospective study material was composed of cDNA or gDNA derived from T cells, B-cell-depleted T cells, or PBMCs. Subjects who had been exposed to COVID-19, were actively infected with it, or had recovered from it provided the deeply sampled blood TCRbeta repertoires that made up the dataset. A freely available public database, intended as a resource for researchers studying the immune response to SARS-CoV-2, is where the repertoires were released. Samples were obtained from the ongoing ImmuneRACE study (first 160 participants) and from over 1,000 subjects provided by 6 global collaborators. A de-identified subject ID, COVID-19 status, age in years and sex were almost always included in the sample metadata. HLA class I and class II types, where available, came from metadata supplied by the sample provider rather than from assay-based typing. Points the paper makes about the study in general: The quantity of clinical and demographic metadata differed by source and by participant and was supplied without curation.

One collaborating source in Seattle enrolled patients while the patients were actively infected and followed the patients over time throughout the course of disease. Each collaborating institution followed its own protocols to collect whole blood in K2EDTA tubes. For TCRbeta analysis, collaborator samples were shipped as frozen whole blood, as isolated PBMCs, or as DNA extracted from either sample type. The immunoSEQ Assay, a bias-controlled multiplex PCR, was used to amplify TCRbeta CDR3 regions from genomic DNA. The authors' pipeline ran thus. The number of nucleated cells in each sample was estimated from the amplification of reference gene primers within the assay. To quantify the absolute abundance of each unique TCRbeta CDR3 rearrangement, sequence reads were collapsed and filtered. For each sample, productive Simpson clonality was calculated as the square root of Simpson's diversity index over productive rearrangements. What TCRdb holds here is the immuneACCESS table cut down to in-frame rearrangements. Part of the clones is not present; checked against another copy, under half of the missing clones reflect an unresolved V gene, and the others are unexplained. V and J calls plus clone size are reproduced from that table; the DNA served to infer D and trimming. The sample table holds 150,000 to 200,000 clones, of which approximately 82% were seen once. Under 9% of the sample comes from the top ten.

CDR1 and CDR2, per the germline V gene, are SGHAT and FQNNGV. From its cysteine to its valine, the CDR3 spans 16 amino acids. The entry retains the CDR3 DNA only, 48 bases that are in frame from base 1. V lost 2 bases and J lost 1 base, and the count of bases not matched to a germline gene is 7. This clone showed up just once. There is no known antigen for this receptor. The record has no base qualities; no much larger clone is one base away. The clonotype originates from a woman between 35 and 50 years old with COVID-19, enrolled during active disease. Sequencing was performed on peripheral blood. This chain is built from TRBV11-2 and TRBJ2-7, with 8 central nucleotides matching TRBD1. The CDR3 amino acid sequence is: CASSLTGGIKSYEQYV. The DNA sequence is as follows: TGTGCCAGCAGCTTAACAGGGGGGATCAAATCCTACGAGCAGTACGTC.